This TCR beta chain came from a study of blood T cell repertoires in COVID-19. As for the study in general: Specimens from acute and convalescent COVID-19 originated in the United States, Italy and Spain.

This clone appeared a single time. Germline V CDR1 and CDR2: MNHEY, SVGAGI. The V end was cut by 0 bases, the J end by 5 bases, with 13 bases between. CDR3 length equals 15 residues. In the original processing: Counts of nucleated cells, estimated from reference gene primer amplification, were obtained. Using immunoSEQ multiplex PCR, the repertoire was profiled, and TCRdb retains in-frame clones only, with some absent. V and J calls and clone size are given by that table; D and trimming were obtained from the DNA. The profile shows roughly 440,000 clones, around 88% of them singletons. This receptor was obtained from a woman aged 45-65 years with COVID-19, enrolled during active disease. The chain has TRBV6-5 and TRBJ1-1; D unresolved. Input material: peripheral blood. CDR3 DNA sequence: TGTGCCAGCAGTTACTCCCCCTCAGGCGATACTGAAGCTTTCTTT. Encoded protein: CASSYSPSGDTEAFF.